Presented here are 7 T cell receptor beta chains from one specimen sequenced in a study of blood T cells in healthy people across ages. Sample-barcoded 5' priming and a J-beta primer mix drove a second PCR of about 7 to 11 cycles. TCRdb called the 5' RACE reads again in MiXCR, with one record for every CDR3 protein. The sample has hundreds of thousands of distinct CDR3 sequences; 22% are singletons. Specimen: blood. The receptors were gathered from a man between 65 and 85 years old in good health.

The chain carries TRBV6-1 and TRBJ2-1; 10 positions agree with TRBD2. V shed 11 bases, J shed 9 bases, and the junction held 19 bases outside the gene matches. Germline CDR1 reads MNHNS; CDR2 reads SASEGT. The CDR3 spans 16 residues. Here the CDR3 DNA reads TGTGCCGCGAGGAGTCGAGGAGCGGGAGGGCTGGGTGAGCAGTTCTTC. It translates to CAARSRGAGGLGEQFF.

This clonotype was observed a single time. J is TRBJ2-3 and V is TRBV30; 7 positions match TRBD2. The V gene end was trimmed by 0 bases and the J gene end by 2 bases; junction bases not matched to a gene: 2. This CDR3 has 14 residues. The germline CDR1 and CDR2 sequences are GTSNPN and SVGIG (reference sequence). CDR3 bases: TGTGCCTGGAGTGTAGCGGGGAACACAGATACGCAGTATTTT. Translating it yields CAWSVAGNTDTQYF.

CDR3 protein: CASSQDQRDGTEAFF. Here the CDR3 DNA reads TGCGCCAGCAGCCAAGATCAGAGGGACGGAACTGAAGCTTTCTTT. The V gene is TRBV4-1, the J gene TRBJ1-1; D possibly corresponds to TRBD1 (5 bases). The CDR3 is made up of 15 amino acids. The V and J ends lost 0 bases and 5 bases respectively, with 13 bases between them. Per germline, CDR1 MGHRA and CDR2 YSYEKL.

This clonotype appeared a few times. The rearrangement joins TRBV6-6 to TRBJ1-1; no firm D call. The ends were cut back, 5 bases at V and 6 bases at J, with 7 bases in the middle. This CDR3 is 11 amino acids long. Germline V gives CDR1 MNHNY, CDR2 SVGAGI (reference sequence). The CDR3 loop is CASSHSSEAFF. Here the CDR3 DNA reads TGTGCCAGCAGTCACAGCTCTGAAGCTTTCTTT.

This clonotype was picked up a small number of times. CDR3 sequence (DNA): TGCAGTGCTGAGGTGGCGGGGGCATACGAGCAGTACTTC. Translated: CSAEVAGAYEQYF. The chain has TRBV20-1 and TRBJ2-7; the D gene is possibly TRBD2 (7 bases). The V end was cut by 5 bases, the J end by 4 bases, with 15 bases between. Germline CDR1 reads DFQATT; CDR2 reads SNEGSKA (reference sequence). The CDR3 extends over 13 amino acids.

The V gene is TRBV7-8, the J gene TRBJ2-7, with 13 nucleotides matching TRBD2. The DNA end favors TRBJ2-1, so the J call may be wrong. CDR3 length equals 19 residues. Per the germline V gene, CDR1 is SGHVS and CDR2 is FQNEAQ. CDR3 loop: CASSLRGGTSGAVVHEQFF. CDR3 DNA sequence: TGTGCCAGCAGCTTAAGGGGCGGGACTAGCGGGGCCGTAGTCCATGAGCAGTTCTTC.

V is TRBV20-1 and J is TRBJ2-5, with TRBD2 as a possible D gene (6 bases). The CDR3 has 14 amino acids. Germline values: CDR1 DFQATT, CDR2 SNEGSKA (reference sequence). Between the trimmed V and J ends, which lost 1 base and 5 bases, there was a span of 14 bases. The CDR3 protein is CSARGPSGRETQYF. In DNA, the CDR3 is TGCAGTGCTAGAGGACCCTCGGGGAGGGAGACCCAGTACTTC.